The TCR beta chain described here comes from a study of radiotherapy plus CTLA-4 blockade in lung cancer. Germline V CDR1 and CDR2: SGHTA, FQGNSA. Losses at the gene ends were 3 bases for V and 5 bases for J; bases not matched to a gene: 5. CDR3 length: 14 residues. Data came from immunoSEQ multiplex PCR; TCRdb stores just in-frame clones and leaves some out. The repertoire holds fewer than 100,000 clones, with roughly 79% as singletons. This clone was recorded a few times. This receptor was obtained from a human donor with non-small cell lung cancer whose response to radiotherapy plus ipilimumab could not be evaluated. Some clones in this sample may be carry-over from other donors' samples. This specimen was peripheral blood, taken from a patient treated with radiotherapy plus ipilimumab. This chain connects TRBV7-2 to TRBJ1-1, with 8 bases identical to TRBD1. The CDR3 DNA sequence: TGTGCCAGCAGCTTTACAGGGGGGGGGACTGAAGCTTTCTTT. Translating it yields CASSFTGGGTEAFF.